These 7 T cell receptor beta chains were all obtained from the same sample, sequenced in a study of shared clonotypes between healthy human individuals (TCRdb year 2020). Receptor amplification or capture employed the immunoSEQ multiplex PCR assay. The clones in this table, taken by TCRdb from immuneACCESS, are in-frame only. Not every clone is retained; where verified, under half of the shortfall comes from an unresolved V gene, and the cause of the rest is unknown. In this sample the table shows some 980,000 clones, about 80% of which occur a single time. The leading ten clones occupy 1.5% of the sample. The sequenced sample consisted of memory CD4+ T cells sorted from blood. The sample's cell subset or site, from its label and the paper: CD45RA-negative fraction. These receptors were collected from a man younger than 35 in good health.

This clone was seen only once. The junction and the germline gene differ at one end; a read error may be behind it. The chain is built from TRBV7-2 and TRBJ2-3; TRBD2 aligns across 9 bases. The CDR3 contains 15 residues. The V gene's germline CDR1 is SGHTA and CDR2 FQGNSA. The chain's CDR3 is CASSLAGSSTDTQYF. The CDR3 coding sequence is TGTGCCAGCAGCCTAGCGGGATCTAGCACAGATACGCAGTATTTT.

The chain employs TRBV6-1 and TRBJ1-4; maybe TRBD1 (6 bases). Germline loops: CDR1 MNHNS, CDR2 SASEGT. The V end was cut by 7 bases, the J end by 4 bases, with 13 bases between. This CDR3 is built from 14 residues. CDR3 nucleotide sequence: TGTGCCAGCACTAACAGGGTTGGTAATGAAAAACTGTTTTTT. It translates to CASTNRVGNEKLFF.

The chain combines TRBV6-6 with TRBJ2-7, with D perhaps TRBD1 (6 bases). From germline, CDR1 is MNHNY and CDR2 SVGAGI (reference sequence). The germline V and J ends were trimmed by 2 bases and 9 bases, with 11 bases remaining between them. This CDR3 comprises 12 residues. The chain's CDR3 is CASSYGQNAQYF. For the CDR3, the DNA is TGTGCCAGCAGTTACGGACAGAACGCGCAGTACTTC.

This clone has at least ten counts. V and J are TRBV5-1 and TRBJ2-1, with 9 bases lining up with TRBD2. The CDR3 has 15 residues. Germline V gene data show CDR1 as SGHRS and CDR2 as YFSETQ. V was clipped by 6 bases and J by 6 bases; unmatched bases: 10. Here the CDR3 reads CASKLAGEGRNEQFF. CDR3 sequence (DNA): TGCGCCAGCAAATTAGCGGGAGAAGGGCGCAATGAGCAGTTCTTC.

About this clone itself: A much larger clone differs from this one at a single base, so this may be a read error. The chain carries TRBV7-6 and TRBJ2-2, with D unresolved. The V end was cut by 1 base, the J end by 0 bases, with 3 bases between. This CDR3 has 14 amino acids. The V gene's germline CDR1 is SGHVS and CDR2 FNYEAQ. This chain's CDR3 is CASSLGANTGELFF. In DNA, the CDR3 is TGTGCCAGCAGCTTAGGGGCGAACACCGGGGAGCTGTTTTTT.

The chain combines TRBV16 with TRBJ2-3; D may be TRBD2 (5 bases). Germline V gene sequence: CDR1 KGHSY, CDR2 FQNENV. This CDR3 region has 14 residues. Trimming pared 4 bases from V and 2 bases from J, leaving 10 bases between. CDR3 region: CASSLTGNTDTQYF. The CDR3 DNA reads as TGTGCCAGCAGCCTAACGGGGAACACAGATACGCAGTATTTT.

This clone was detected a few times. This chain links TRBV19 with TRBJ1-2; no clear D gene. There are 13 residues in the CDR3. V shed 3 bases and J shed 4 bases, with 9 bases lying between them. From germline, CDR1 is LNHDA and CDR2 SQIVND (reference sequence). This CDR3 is CASSIESGYGYTF. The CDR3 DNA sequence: TGTGCCAGTAGTATTGAGAGCGGCTATGGCTACACCTTC.